The 28 T cell receptor beta chains listed next were all sequenced from one sample in a study of T cell responses to AZD1222 COVID-19 vaccine. Measured with immunoSEQ multiplex PCR; TCRdb has only the in-frame clones, and not every one. The top ten clones hold 6% to 7% of a sample with 100,000 to 150,000 clones, about 94% of them seen once. Sequenced material: peripheral blood, taken on day 0 of AZD1222 vaccination. These TCRs come from an adult in good health.

The V gene is TRBV5-1, the J gene TRBJ2-3, with 9 bases fitting TRBD1. CDR1 and CDR2 from the germline V gene are SGHRS and YFSETQ. Trimming cost V 0 bases and J 5 bases; bases outside gene matches: 10. The length of the CDR3 is 17 residues. The CDR3 is CASSLAAGTGLGDTQYF. In DNA form, the CDR3 reads TGCGCCAGCAGCTTGGCCGCAGGGACAGGGCTTGGAGATACGCAGTATTTT.

J is TRBJ1-2 and V is TRBV5-6; TRBD1 matches at 7 bases. This CDR3 is 13 amino acids long. The germline CDR1 and CDR2 sequences are SGHDT and YYEEEE. With 5 bases clipped from V and 8 bases from J, the junction kept 9 bases outside the gene matches. CDR3 DNA sequence: TGTGCCAGCAGAACAACAGGGGTGGGAGGCTACACCTTC. Protein sequence: CASRTTGVGGYTF.

This chain connects TRBV27 to TRBJ1-2, with 10 bases that match TRBD1. The CDR3 is 13 residues long. Germline lookup yields CDR1 MNHEY and CDR2 SMNVEV (reference sequence). Trimming took 5 bases from V and 8 from J; bases not matched to a gene: 5. CDR3 coding DNA: TGTGCCAGCAGTCGGGACAGGGGCCTCGGCTACACCTTC. Protein: CASSRDRGLGYTF.

The chain employs TRBV4-3 and TRBJ1-1, with D uncertain. The CDR3 length is 15 residues. CDR1 is LGHNA, CDR2 YSLEER, per germline. Trimming removed 0 bases from V and 5 bases from J, with 13 bases in between. The CDR3 DNA sequence: TGCGCCAGCAGCCAAGATTTCCAGATTGGGACTGAAGCTTTCTTT. Amino acid sequence: CASSQDFQIGTEAFF.

This rearrangement joins TRBV18 to TRBJ2-3, with 9 bases fitting TRBD2. Germline CDR1 KGHSH, CDR2 LQKENI. Trimming at V came to 3 bases and at J to 3 bases, leaving 7 bases not matched to a gene. This CDR3 has 16 amino acids. CDR3 in DNA: TGTGCCAGCTCACCCAGCGGGACTAGCTATACAGATACGCAGTATTTT. Protein sequence: CASSPSGTSYTDTQYF.

CDR3 nucleotides: TGCAGTGCTAGATTGTACGAGCAGTACTTC. Encoded protein: CSARLYEQYF. The chain couples TRBV20-1 to TRBJ2-7; D ambiguous. From germline, CDR1 is DFQATT and CDR2 SNEGSKA (reference sequence). This CDR3 region has 10 residues. V shed 2 bases and J shed 4 bases, with 3 bases lying between them.

The chain is built from TRBV4-3 and TRBJ1-2; perhaps TRBD1 as D (5 bases). Germline V lookup: CDR1 LGHNA, CDR2 YSLEER. The germline V and J ends were trimmed by 4 bases and 5 bases, with 14 bases remaining between them. This CDR3 comprises 14 residues. CDR3 in amino acids: CASSPNPEGYGYTF. CDR3 nucleotides: TGCGCCAGCAGCCCCAACCCTGAGGGGTATGGCTACACCTTC.

CDR3 DNA: TGCGCCAGCAGCTTCCGGGACAGGGCTGACGAGCAGTACTTC. This translates into CASSFRDRADEQYF. The rearrangement uses TRBV5-1 and TRBJ2-7; 9 positions agree with TRBD1. Germline loops: CDR1 SGHRS, CDR2 YFSETQ. The V gene end was trimmed by 2 bases and the J gene end by 5 bases; junction bases not matched to a gene: 5. The CDR3 has 14 residues.

The V and J genes are TRBV5-4 and TRBJ1-2, with D perhaps matching TRBD1 (6 bases). Per the germline V gene, CDR1 is SGHNT and CDR2 is YYREEE (reference sequence). The CDR3 covers 13 residues. The germline V and J ends were trimmed by 0 bases and 7 bases, with 10 bases remaining between them. The CDR3 DNA reads TGTGCCAGCAGCTTGGGCAGGGGCGGTGGCTACACCTTC. Encoded protein: CASSLGRGGGYTF.

The J gene is TRBJ1-6, the V gene TRBV7-9, with D unresolved. The CDR3 length is 14 residues. Trimming left V 1 base short and J 8 bases short, with 9 bases between. The germline V gene encodes CDR1 SEHNR and CDR2 FQNEAQ (reference sequence). The chain's CDR3 is CASSLVRVYSPLHF. CDR3 coding DNA: TGTGCCAGCAGCTTAGTGAGGGTATATTCACCCCTCCACTTT.

This chain links TRBV30 with TRBJ1-2; D is unresolved. The CDR3 is 13 residues long. From germline, CDR1 is GTSNPN and CDR2 SVGIG (reference sequence). Trimming removed 0 bases at V and 2 bases at J, with 7 bases between. The CDR3 DNA sequence: TGTGCCTGGAGTGTCAGAGGGAACTATGGCTACACCTTC. Its protein product is CAWSVRGNYGYTF.

V is TRBV10-3 and J is TRBJ1-2; 11 nucleotides align to TRBD1. Germline V gives CDR1 ENHRY, CDR2 SYGVKD. CDR3 length: 14 amino acids. V was clipped by 7 bases and J by 3 bases; unmatched bases: 4. DNA of the CDR3: TGTGCCATCAACCCGGGACAGGGGGACTATGGCTACACCTTC. Its translation is CAINPGQGDYGYTF.

The chain joins TRBV27 to TRBJ2-5; possible D gene TRBD2, 7 bases. Germline-derived CDR1 and CDR2 are MNHEY and SMNVEV (reference sequence). The CDR3 length is 15 residues. V was pared by 6 bases and J by 5 bases, with 19 bases between. CDR3 in DNA: TGTGCCAGCAGCCAGGGGAGGGCTGGGGGCGAGACCCAGTACTTC. Its protein is CASSQGRAGGETQYF.

V is TRBV4-1 and J is TRBJ1-2; D is possibly TRBD1 (5 bases). The CDR3 is made up of 18 amino acids. Germline lookup yields CDR1 MGHRA and CDR2 YSYEKL. Trimming removed 4 bases at V and 4 bases at J, with 25 bases between. CDR3 sequence reads: CASSPNTPSGLLRYGYTF. The CDR3 nucleotides read TGCGCCAGCAGCCCCAATACCCCCTCAGGGTTGCTTCGCTATGGCTACACCTTC.

The V and J genes are TRBV15 and TRBJ1-2; D uncertain. Germline V CDR1 and CDR2: LNHNV, YYDKDF (reference sequence). V lost 2 bases, J lost 1 base, and 5 bases lay in between. There are 13 residues in the CDR3. The CDR3 is CATSRTVNYGYTF. The CDR3 DNA follows: TGTGCCACCAGCAGAACAGTTAACTATGGCTACACCTTC.

The chain is built from TRBV27 and TRBJ2-1; 7 positions agree with TRBD2. The V segment lost 6 bases and the J segment 5 bases; nucleotides outside the gene matches: 7. The germline V gene encodes CDR1 MNHEY and CDR2 SMNVEV (reference sequence). The CDR3 is 14 residues long. CDR3 sequence (DNA): TGTGCCAGCAGCGCACCGGGAGGAAACAATGAGCAGTTCTTC. This encodes CASSAPGGNNEQFF.

This chain links TRBV9 with TRBJ2-1; 12 bases are shared with TRBD2. The CDR3 totals 19 residues. The J segment lost 3 bases and the V segment lost 8 bases, leaving 18 bases of the junction unmatched. Germline-derived CDR1 and CDR2 are SGDLS and YYNGEE. The CDR3 reads CASLPGLAGPQHYYNEQFF. In nucleotides, the CDR3 is TGTGCCAGTTTGCCCGGACTAGCGGGACCACAGCATTACTACAATGAGCAGTTCTTC.

The chain combines TRBV5-1 with TRBJ2-3, with a tentative D call TRBD2 (6 bases). Trimming removed 2 bases at V and 2 bases at J, with 9 bases between. This CDR3 region has 14 residues. CDR1 and CDR2 from the germline V gene are SGHRS and YFSETQ. CDR3 region: CASSLGLPTDTQYF. Written as DNA, the CDR3 is TGCGCCAGCAGCTTAGGACTACCCACAGATACGCAGTATTTT.

J is TRBJ2-7 and V is TRBV3-1 (or the pseudogene TRBV3-2), with TRBD2 matching over 7 bases. V shed 4 bases, J shed 4 bases, and the junction held 4 bases outside the gene matches. Germline CDR1 is LGHDT and CDR2 is YNNKEL (reference sequence). This CDR3 spans 13 amino acids. The CDR3 region has the DNA TGTGCCAGCAGCCTGGGGGGGGTTTACGAGCAGTACTTC. It specifies CASSLGGVYEQYF.

The chain couples TRBV30 to TRBJ2-7; D is unclear. There are 12 residues in the CDR3. V gave up 1 base and J gave up 4 bases, with 8 bases separating them. Germline V gene lookup returns CDR1 GTSNPN and CDR2 SVGIG (reference sequence). The CDR3 sequence: CAWSDYFYEQYF. In nucleotides, the CDR3 is TGTGCCTGGAGTGACTACTTTTACGAGCAGTACTTC.

The rearrangement joins TRBV11-2 to TRBJ2-3; 11 nucleotides line up with TRBD2. The CDR3 length is 16 residues. V lost 5 bases and J lost 8; bases outside the gene matches: 12. Germline V lookup: CDR1 SGHAT, CDR2 FQNNGV. The CDR3 bases are TGTGCCAGCAGCCTTATTAGCGGGAGGGCCCCACGTACGCAGTATTTT. This encodes CASSLISGRAPRTQYF.

The chain recombines TRBV4-3 with TRBJ2-7; D not resolved. The CDR3 sequence is 12 residues long. The V gene's germline CDR1 is LGHNA and CDR2 YSLEER. V shed 0 bases and J shed 7 bases, with 7 bases lying between them. The CDR3 spells CASSQEGREQYF. As DNA, the CDR3 is TGCGCCAGCAGCCAAGAGGGCCGAGAGCAGTACTTC.

This sequence joins TRBV3-1 (or the pseudogene TRBV3-2) and TRBJ2-7; D is possibly TRBD1 or TRBD2 (5 bases each). Germline V gives CDR1 LGHDT, CDR2 YNNKEL (reference sequence). This CDR3 contains 14 residues. The germline V and J ends were trimmed by 3 bases and 0 bases, with 9 bases remaining between them. The CDR3 sequence: CASSHRGLSYEQYF. As DNA, the CDR3 is TGTGCCAGCAGCCATCGGGGCCTCTCCTACGAGCAGTACTTC.

The table lists this clone with a count of one. J is TRBJ2-7 and V is TRBV7-9; D ambiguous. The CDR3 contains 13 residues. The germline gives CDR1 SEHNR, CDR2 FQNEAQ (reference sequence). Trimming took 4 bases from V and 1 from J, leaving 8 bases between them. The DNA for the CDR3 is TGTGCCAGCAGCTCTCCCTCATCCTACGAGCAGTACTTC. This sequence encodes CASSSPSSYEQYF.

This sequence joins TRBV7-9 and TRBJ2-1; D gene ambiguous. CDR3 length equals 17 residues. Trimming pared 2 bases from V and 6 bases from J, leaving 20 bases between. Germline CDR1 reads SEHNR; CDR2 reads FQNEAQ (reference sequence). The CDR3 DNA reads as TGTGCCAGCAGCTTATATCTCCCTTGGCCGTCCCGCAATGAGCAGTTCTTC. It codes for CASSLYLPWPSRNEQFF.

The chain recombines TRBV6-5 with TRBJ2-1; the D is unclear. Germline V lookup: CDR1 MNHEY, CDR2 SVGAGI. Trimming removed 0 bases at V and 0 bases at J, with 3 bases between. The length of the CDR3 is 14 residues. CDR3: CASSYSSSYNEQFF. CDR3 DNA: TGTGCCAGCAGTTACTCATCCTCCTACAATGAGCAGTTCTTC.

The V gene is TRBV29-1, the J gene TRBJ2-1; D may correspond to TRBD1 or TRBD2 (5 bases each). Germline loops: CDR1 SQVTM, CDR2 ANQGSEA. CDR3 length equals 11 residues. V was pared by 6 bases and J by 6 bases, with 9 bases between. CDR3 in DNA: TGCAGCGTGAGAGGGGTCAATGAGCAGTTCTTC. As protein: CSVRGVNEQFF.

V usage is TRBV6-5 and J usage is TRBJ2-7; D call uncertain. Germline CDR1 reads MNHEY; CDR2 reads SVGAGI. CDR3 length: 14 amino acids. V was trimmed by 6 bases and J by 0 bases, leaving 12 bases between them. Written as DNA, the CDR3 is TGTGCCAGCAGGCGGACGGAAAGCTCCTACGAGCAGTACTTC. Encoded protein: CASRRTESSYEQYF.